A selection of T cell receptor beta chains follows, all from one sample in a study of cytomegalovirus exposure and HLA in healthy donors. Only in-frame clones appear in the TCRdb table, and some are missing; sequencing was by immunoSEQ multiplex PCR. This sample has roughly 120,000 clones, with 55% to 80% found just once. Input material: PBMCs. Source of these receptors: a woman aged 30 to 39 in good health and CMV-seronegative. CDR3s include the opening cysteine and the closing phenylalanine or tryptophan. A D gene is named only where the DNA matches it firmly. Expanded clones get a size class; other rows say once, few or many, or leave the size out.

V	D	size	J	DNA	CDR3
TRBV6-6	TRBD2	once	TRBJ2-1	TGTGCCAGCAGTTACTGGGGGGGGGAGGTAAATGAGCAGTTCTTC	CASSYWGGEVNEQFF
TRBV2	TRBD2	-	TRBJ2-2	TGTGCCAGCACATTAGCGGGAGCGAACACCGGGGAGCTGTTTTTT	CASTLAGANTGELFF
TRBV28	-	-	TRBJ2-7	TGTGCCAGCAGTCCAGCGGTTACCTACGAGCAGTACTTC	CASSPAVTYEQYF
TRBV5-1	-	-	TRBJ2-1	TGCGCCAGCAGCTTGGGGAGGGGCCAGAGCAATGAGCAGTTCTTC	CASSLGRGQSNEQFF
TRBV5-4	-	once	TRBJ2-3	TGTGCCAGCAGCTCGGGCGGGGCGGGAACAGATACGCAGTATTTT	CASSSGGAGTDTQYF
TRBV4-3	-	-	TRBJ2-1	TGCGCCAGCAGCCAAGACGCTCCGGCTAGCGAAATATACAATGAGCAGTTCTTC	CASSQDAPASEIYNEQFF
TRBV7-2	TRBD1	-	TRBJ2-7	TGTGCCAGCAGCTTTTCCGGGACAGGGTTCTACGAGCAGTACTTC	CASSFSGTGFYEQYF
TRBV7-8	-	-	TRBJ1-6	TGTGCCAGCAGCCCCCTTCTTAATTCACCCCTCCACTTT	CASSPLLNSPLHF
TRBV18	TRBD1	-	TRBJ2-7	TGTGCCAGCTCCCCCGCGGCAGGGGGCTCCCACGAGCAGTACTTC	CASSPAAGGSHEQYF
TRBV5-1	TRBD2	-	TRBJ2-7	TGCGCCAGCAGCACAACTAGCGGGAGGGTCCACGAGCAGTACTTC	CASSTTSGRVHEQYF
TRBV20-1	-	-	TRBJ2-5	TGCAGTGCTCGCCAAGAGACCCAGTACTTC	CSARQETQYF
TRBV2	TRBD1	-	TRBJ1-1	TGTGCCAGCAGGACAGGGGGCTACACTGAAGCTTTCTTT	CASRTGGYTEAFF
TRBV15	TRBD2	-	TRBJ2-2	TGTGCCACCAGCATTCGGCGGGAGGGAACCGGGGAGCTGTTTTTT	CATSIRREGTGELFF
TRBV7-2	-	-	TRBJ2-3	TGTGCCACCCAGGTCGTAACTAGCACAGATACGCAGTATTTT	CATQVVTSTDTQYF
TRBV15	TRBD1	few	TRBJ1-5	TGTGCCACCAGCAGTGGGGACAGGGGAGGCCAGCCCCAGCATTTT	CATSSGDRGGQPQHF
TRBV6-6	TRBD2	once	TRBJ2-2	TGTGCCAGCAGTGCCGGACTAGCGGAGAACACCGGGGAGCTGTTTTTT	CASSAGLAENTGELFF
TRBV27	TRBD1	-	TRBJ1-5	TGTGCCAGCAGCCTGGACAGGGGCAATCAGCCCCAGCATTTT	CASSLDRGNQPQHF
TRBV28	TRBD1	-	TRBJ2-3	TGTGCCAGCAGTTTAAGTTGGATCGGGACAGGGGGGAGCACAGATACGCAGTATTTT	CASSLSWIGTGGSTDTQYF
TRBV29-1	TRBD2	-	TRBJ2-1	TGCAGCGTCGTGGGACTAGCGGGAGATGAGCAGTTCTTC	CSVVGLAGDEQFF
TRBV19	TRBD2	-	TRBJ2-6	TGTGCCAGTAGTATCCGGGACTACTATTCTGGGGCCAACGTCCTGACTTTC	CASSIRDYYSGANVLTF
TRBV7-8	TRBD1	-	TRBJ1-2	TGTGCCAGCAGCTGGGGACAGGGAATAGGTGGCTACACCTTC	CASSWGQGIGGYTF
TRBV6-1	-	-	TRBJ1-4	TGTGCCAGCAGCGATACGGGACATGGAAAACTGTTTTTT	CASSDTGHGKLFF
TRBV29-1	-	-	TRBJ2-2	TGCAGCGTTGAGCCAGGGCGCGGGGAGCTGTTTTTT	CSVEPGRGELFF
TRBV28	-	-	TRBJ1-1	TGTGCCAGCAGTTCCGGAGGTCCGATGAACACTGAAGCTTTCTTT	CASSSGGPMNTEAFF
TRBV2	-	few	TRBJ1-3	TGTGCCAGCAGTGATAAGAGCTCTGGAAACACCATATATTTT	CASSDKSSGNTIYF
TRBV2	TRBD1	-	TRBJ1-3	TGTGCCAGCAGTGGACTCGACAGGGCCCTAGGAGGAAACACCATATATTTT	CASSGLDRALGGNTIYF
TRBV19	TRBD2	-	TRBJ2-7	TGTGCCACTAGTGCTAGCGGGAGAGGCGAGCAGTACTTC	CATSASGRGEQYF
TRBV27	-	-	TRBJ1-1	TGTGCCAGCAAGGGGCAGCAGAACACTGAAGCTTTCTTT	CASKGQQNTEAFF
TRBV9	-	-	TRBJ1-5	TGTGCCAGCGGTTTTACAGGGCCCGGGCCTGCCCAGCATTTT	CASGFTGPGPAQHF
TRBV4-2	TRBD2	-	TRBJ2-7	TGTGCCAGCAGCCCGGGACTAGCGGGGAGCTCCTACGAGCAGTACTTC	CASSPGLAGSSYEQYF
TRBV29-1	TRBD1	-	TRBJ1-2	TGCAGCGTTGACCCCCGGGACAGGGGGCGGAGTGGCTACACCTTC	CSVDPRDRGRSGYTF
TRBV4-1	TRBD1	-	TRBJ1-2	TGCGCCAGCAGCCAACCTACCCAGGGGGCTTACTATGGCTACACCTTC	CASSQPTQGAYYGYTF
TRBV27	TRBD2	-	TRBJ2-7	TGTGCCAGCAGGAAACTAGCGGGAGAGCCCCAGAGCTCCTACGAGCAGTACTTC	CASRKLAGEPQSSYEQYF
TRBV11-2	-	-	TRBJ2-7	TGTGCCAGCAGCCTACACCCGGGTCATACCTACGAGCAGTACTTC	CASSLHPGHTYEQYF
TRBV28	TRBD1	-	TRBJ1-2	TGTGCCAGCAGTTTATGGACACAGGGGAACTATGGCTACACCTTC	CASSLWTQGNYGYTF
TRBV6-5	-	-	TRBJ1-1	TGTGCCAGCAGAAGGGACTTCCTGAACACTGAAGCTTTCTTT	CASRRDFLNTEAFF
TRBV5-6	-	few	TRBJ1-5	TGTGCCAGCAGTCTGGCAGGGGATCAGCCCCAGCATTTT	CASSLAGDQPQHF
TRBV4-1	-	few	TRBJ2-1	TGCGCCAGCAGCCAACTTGGCAGGAAAGACTACAATGAGCAGTTCTTC	CASSQLGRKDYNEQFF
TRBV13	-	-	TRBJ2-7	TGTGCCAGCAGCACCGGCTACGAGCAGTACTTC	CASSTGYEQYF
TRBV2	-	-	TRBJ1-2	TGTGCCAGCAGGAACGGGTCGGTCTATGGCTACACCTTC	CASRNGSVYGYTF
TRBV6-6	-	-	TRBJ2-1	TGTGCCAGCAGCATTTACAATGAGCAGTTCTTC	CASSIYNEQFF
TRBV6-1	TRBD1	-	TRBJ1-1	TGTGCCAGCAGGGATGGACAGGGAGGAACTGAAGCTTTCTTT	CASRDGQGGTEAFF
TRBV18	TRBD1	-	TRBJ1-2	TGTGCCAGCTCACCGCCGGGACAGGCGGAATATGGCTACACCTTC	CASSPPGQAEYGYTF
TRBV18	-	-	TRBJ2-1	TGTGCCACCTCCCCCGGGGACACACGTTACAATGAGCAGTTCTTC	CATSPGDTRYNEQFF
TRBV5-3	TRBD2	-	TRBJ2-7	TGTGCCAGAAGCCAGCCAAGTGTTAGCGGGAAAATGGTCGACGAGCAGTACTTC	CARSQPSVSGKMVDEQYF
TRBV19	TRBD2	-	TRBJ2-1	TGTGCCAGTAGTAGCGGACTAGCGGGAGACCCTCGCTCCTACAATGAGCAGTTCTTC	CASSSGLAGDPRSYNEQFF
TRBV5-1	TRBD2	-	TRBJ2-7	TGCGCCAGCAGCTCCGGACTAGCGGGAGGGCCATTCTACGAGCAGTACTTC	CASSSGLAGGPFYEQYF
TRBV13	TRBD1	-	TRBJ2-1	TGTGCCAGCAGCGGCCGGGACAGGATGTACAATGAGCAGTTCTTC	CASSGRDRMYNEQFF
TRBV5-1	TRBD2	few	TRBJ2-7	TGCGCCAGCAGCTCTAGCGGGTTACGCTACGAGCAGTACTTC	CASSSSGLRYEQYF
TRBV27	TRBD1	-	TRBJ1-2	TGTGCCAGCAGTCCGGGAGGGACAGACCCATGGAGGCGAGGCTACACCTTC	CASSPGGTDPWRRGYTF
TRBV6-5	TRBD1	-	TRBJ2-7	TGTGCCAGCAGTTACCGCGGACAGGCCTACGAGCAGTACTTC	CASSYRGQAYEQYF
TRBV4-1	-	-	TRBJ1-6	TGCGCCAGCAGCCAACCGACAGAAAGCTCCTATAATTCACCCCTCCACTTT	CASSQPTESSYNSPLHF
TRBV6-5	-	few	TRBJ2-3	TGTGCCAGCAGTTACTCTACAGGACAGAATACGCAGTATTTT	CASSYSTGQNTQYF
TRBV7-3	TRBD2	-	TRBJ2-2	TGTGCCAGCAGCTTAGGGACTAGCGGGAGGGCCGGCACCGGGGAGCTGTTTTTT	CASSLGTSGRAGTGELFF
TRBV28	TRBD1	-	TRBJ2-7	TGTGCCAGCTCCGGGACAGGGCATTACGAGCAGTACTTC	CASSGTGHYEQYF
TRBV6-5	TRBD1	few	TRBJ2-5	TGTGCCAGCAGTAGGGGACAGGGCGGGGAAGAGACCCAGTACTTC	CASSRGQGGEETQYF
TRBV18	TRBD1	few	TRBJ1-5	TGTGCCAGCTCACCTCAGGGGGATCAGCCCCAGCATTTT	CASSPQGDQPQHF